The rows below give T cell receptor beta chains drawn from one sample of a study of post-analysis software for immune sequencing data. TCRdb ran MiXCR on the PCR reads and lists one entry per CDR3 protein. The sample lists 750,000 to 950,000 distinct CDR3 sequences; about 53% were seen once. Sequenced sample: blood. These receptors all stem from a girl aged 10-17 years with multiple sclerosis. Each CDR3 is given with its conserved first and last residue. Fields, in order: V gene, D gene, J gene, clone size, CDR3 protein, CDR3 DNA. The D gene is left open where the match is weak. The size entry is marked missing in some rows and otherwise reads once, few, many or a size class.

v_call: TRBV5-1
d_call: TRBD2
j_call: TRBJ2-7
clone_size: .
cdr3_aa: CASSLGSGINEQYF
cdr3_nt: TGCGCCAGCAGCTTGGGTAGCGGGATCAACGAGCAGTACTTC

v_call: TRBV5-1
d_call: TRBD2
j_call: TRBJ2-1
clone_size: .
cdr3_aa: CASSGRDYHNGQFF
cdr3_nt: TGCGCCAGCAGCGGCCGGGACTACCACAATGGGCAGTTCTTC

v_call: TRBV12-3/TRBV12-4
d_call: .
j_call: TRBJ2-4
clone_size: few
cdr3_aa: CASSFGQLENIQYF
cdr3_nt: TGTGCCAGCAGTTTCGGACAGTTAGAAAACATTCAGTACTTC

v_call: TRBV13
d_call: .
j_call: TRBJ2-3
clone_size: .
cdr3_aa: CASSSTGERSTQYF
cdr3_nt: TGTGCCAGCAGCTCGACTGGGGAGCGTAGTACGCAGTATTTT

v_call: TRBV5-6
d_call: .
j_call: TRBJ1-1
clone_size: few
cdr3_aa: CASTTFRGGTEAFF
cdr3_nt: TGTGCCAGCACCACCTTCAGGGGTGGCACTGAAGCTTTCTTT

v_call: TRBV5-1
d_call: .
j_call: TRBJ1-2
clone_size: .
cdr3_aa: CASSSGLVFQGYTF
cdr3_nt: TGCGCCAGCAGCTCAGGCTTGGTGTTTCAGGGCTACACCTTC

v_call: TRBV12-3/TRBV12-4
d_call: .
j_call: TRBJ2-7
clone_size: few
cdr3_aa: CASSSGRVEQYF
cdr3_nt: TGTGCCAGCAGTTCTGGTAGAGTGGAGCAGTACTTC

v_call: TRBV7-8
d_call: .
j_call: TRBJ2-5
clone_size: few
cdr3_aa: CASSEGTDQETQYF
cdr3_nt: TGTGCCAGCAGCGAAGGGACGGACCAAGAGACCCAGTACTTC

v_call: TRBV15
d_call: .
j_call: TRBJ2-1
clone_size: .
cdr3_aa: CATSRADVNEQFF
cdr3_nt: TGTGCCACCAGCAGGGCTGACGTCAATGAGCAGTTCTTC

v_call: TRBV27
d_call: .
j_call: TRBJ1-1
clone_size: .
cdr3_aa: CASTVDGPNTEAFF
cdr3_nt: TGTGCCAGCACCGTCGACGGACCGAACACTGAAGCTTTCTTT

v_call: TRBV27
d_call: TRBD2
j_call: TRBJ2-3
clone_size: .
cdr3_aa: CASSASSGPSTDTQYF
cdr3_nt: TGTGCCAGCAGTGCCTCTAGCGGGCCGAGCACAGATACGCAGTATTTT

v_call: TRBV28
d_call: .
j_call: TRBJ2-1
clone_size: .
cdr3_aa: CASSAKGLRGRNEQFF
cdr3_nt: TGTGCCAGCAGCGCCAAGGGTTTGAGGGGTAGAAATGAGCAGTTCTTC

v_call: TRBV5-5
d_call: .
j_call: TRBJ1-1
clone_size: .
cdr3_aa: CASSLVSGQMWTEAFF
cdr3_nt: TGTGCCAGCAGCTTGGTTTCCGGCCAGATGTGGACTGAAGCTTTCTTT

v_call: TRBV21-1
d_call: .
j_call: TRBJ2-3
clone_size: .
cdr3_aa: CASSKRRRTSGRASTDTQYF
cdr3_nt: TGTGCCAGCAGCAAACGGCGGCGCACTAGCGGGAGGGCTAGCACAGATACGCAGTATTTT

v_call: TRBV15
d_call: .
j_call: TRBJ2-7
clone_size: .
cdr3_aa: CATSRDRIRGNEQYF
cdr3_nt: TGTGCCACCAGCAGAGATCGTATAAGGGGGAACGAGCAGTACTTC

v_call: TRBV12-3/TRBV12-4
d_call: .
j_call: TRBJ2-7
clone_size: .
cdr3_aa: CASSLQKRLEQYF
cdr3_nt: TGTGCCAGCAGTTTACAGAAGCGGCTCGAGCAGTACTTC

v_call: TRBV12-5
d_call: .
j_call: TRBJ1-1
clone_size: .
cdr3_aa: CASGKTENTGAFF
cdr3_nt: TGTGCTAGTGGTAAAACAGAGAACACTGGAGCTTTCTTT

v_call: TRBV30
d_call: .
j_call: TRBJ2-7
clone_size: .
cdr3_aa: CAHPKEGRDILSYEQYF
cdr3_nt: TGTGCACACCCAAAGGAAGGGAGGGACATTCTCTCCTACGAGCAGTACTTC

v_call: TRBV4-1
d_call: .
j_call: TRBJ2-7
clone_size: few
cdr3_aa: CASSQEETPPSYEQYF
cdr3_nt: TGCGCCAGCAGCCAAGAGGAGACACCGCCCTCCTACGAGCAGTACTTC

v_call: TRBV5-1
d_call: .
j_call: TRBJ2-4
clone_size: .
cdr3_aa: CASSLGANPLSIQYF
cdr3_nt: TGCGCCAGCAGCTTGGGGGCTAACCCTTTGAGCATTCAGTACTTC

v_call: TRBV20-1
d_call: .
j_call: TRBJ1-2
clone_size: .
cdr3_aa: CSAGTTYGYTF
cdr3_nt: TGCAGTGCTGGGACGACATATGGCTACACCTTC

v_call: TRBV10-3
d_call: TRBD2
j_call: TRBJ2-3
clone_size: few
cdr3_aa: CAISGTSGMALTDTQYF
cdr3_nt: TGTGCCATCAGTGGCACTAGCGGGATGGCCCTCACAGATACGCAGTATTTT

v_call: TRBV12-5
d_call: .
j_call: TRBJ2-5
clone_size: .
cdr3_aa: CASGPSETQYF
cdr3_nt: TGTGCTAGTGGTCCCAGCGAGACCCAGTACTTC

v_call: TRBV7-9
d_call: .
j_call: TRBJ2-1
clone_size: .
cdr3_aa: CASSPLAISSYNEQFF
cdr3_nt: TGTGCCAGCAGCCCTTTAGCGATTAGCTCCTACAATGAGCAGTTCTTC

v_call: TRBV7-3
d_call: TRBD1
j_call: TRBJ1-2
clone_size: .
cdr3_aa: CASSFLKQGPCSYTF
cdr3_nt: TGTGCCAGCAGCTTTCTGAAACAGGGGCCCTGCAGCTACACCTTC

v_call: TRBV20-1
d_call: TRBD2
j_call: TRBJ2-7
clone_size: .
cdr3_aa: CSARWSGGRAYEQYF
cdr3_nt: TGCAGTGCTAGGTGGTCGGGCGGGAGGGCCTACGAGCAGTACTTC

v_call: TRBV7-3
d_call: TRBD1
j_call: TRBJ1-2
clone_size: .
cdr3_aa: CASSSTTGGGYTF
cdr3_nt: TGTGCCAGCAGCTCCACTACAGGGGGCGGCTACACCTTC

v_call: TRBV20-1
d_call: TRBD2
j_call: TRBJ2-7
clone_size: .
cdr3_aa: CNARDGSGSIEQYF
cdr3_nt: TGCAATGCTAGAGACGGTAGCGGGAGCATCGAGCAGTACTTC

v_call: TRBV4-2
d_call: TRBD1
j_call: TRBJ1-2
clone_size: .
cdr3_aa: CASSQSPGQGAIRYTF
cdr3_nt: TGTGCCAGCAGCCAATCGCCGGGACAGGGGGCAATTCGTTACACCTTC

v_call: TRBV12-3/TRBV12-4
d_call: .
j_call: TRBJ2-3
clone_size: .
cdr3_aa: CASSLAKGTQYF
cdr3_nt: TGTGCCAGCAGTTTAGCGAAGGGGACGCAGTATTTT

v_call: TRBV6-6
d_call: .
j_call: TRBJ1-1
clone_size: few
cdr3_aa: CASSYIMNTEAFF
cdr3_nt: TGTGCCAGCAGTTACATAATGAACACTGAAGCTTTCTTT

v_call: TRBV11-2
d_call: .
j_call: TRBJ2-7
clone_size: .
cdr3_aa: CASSSGDFSYEQYF
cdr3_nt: TGTGCCAGCAGCTCCGGCGACTTCTCCTACGAGCAGTACTTC

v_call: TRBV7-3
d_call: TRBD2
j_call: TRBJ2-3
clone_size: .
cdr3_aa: CASSLTPGRGDTQYF
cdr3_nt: TGTGCCAGCAGCTTAACTCCCGGGAGGGGAGATACGCAGTATTTT

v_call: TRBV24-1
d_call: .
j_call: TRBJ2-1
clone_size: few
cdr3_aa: CATAARLDNEQFF
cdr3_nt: TGTGCCACTGCGGCGAGGCTCGACAATGAGCAGTTCTTC

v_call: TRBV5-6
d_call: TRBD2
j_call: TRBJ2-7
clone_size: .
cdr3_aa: CASSCRLAGVGYEQYF
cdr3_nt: TGTGCCAGCAGCTGTCGACTAGCGGGAGTTGGCTACGAGCAGTACTTC

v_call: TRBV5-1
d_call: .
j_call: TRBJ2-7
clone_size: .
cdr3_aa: CASSLVWGPYEQYF
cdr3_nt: TGCGCCAGCAGCTTGGTTTGGGGCCCCTACGAGCAGTACTTC

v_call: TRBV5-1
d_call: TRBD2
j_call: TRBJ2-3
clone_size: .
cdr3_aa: CASRSIAGGPGTDTQYF
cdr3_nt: TGCGCCAGCAGAAGTATAGCGGGGGGGCCGGGGACAGATACGCAGTATTTT

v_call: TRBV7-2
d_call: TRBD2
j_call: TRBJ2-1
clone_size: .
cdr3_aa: CASSPFAGGPPEQFF
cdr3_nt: TGTGCCAGCAGCCCTTTCGCGGGGGGGCCCCCCGAGCAGTTCTTC

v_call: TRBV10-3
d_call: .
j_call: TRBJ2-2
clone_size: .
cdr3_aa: CAIKGEMRTGELFF
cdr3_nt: TGTGCCATCAAGGGGGAGATGAGGACCGGGGAGCTGTTTTTT

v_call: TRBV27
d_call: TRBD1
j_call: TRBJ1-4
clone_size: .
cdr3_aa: CASRPGQGATANEKLFF
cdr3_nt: TGTGCCAGCAGACCGGGACAGGGGGCGACGGCTAATGAAAAACTGTTTTTT

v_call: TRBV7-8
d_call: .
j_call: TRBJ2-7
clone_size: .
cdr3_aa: CASSLGSETGYYEQYF
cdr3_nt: TGTGCCAGCAGCTTAGGGTCCGAAACAGGTTACTACGAGCAGTACTTC

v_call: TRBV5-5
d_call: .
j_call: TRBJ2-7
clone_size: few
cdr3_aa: CASSSNQRSYEQYF
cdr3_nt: TGTGCCAGCAGCTCCAATCAGCGCTCCTACGAGCAGTACTTC

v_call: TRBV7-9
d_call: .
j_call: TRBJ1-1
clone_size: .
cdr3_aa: CASSLVSSNTEAFF
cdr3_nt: TGTGCCAGCAGCTTAGTGAGTTCGAACACTGAAGCTTTCTTT

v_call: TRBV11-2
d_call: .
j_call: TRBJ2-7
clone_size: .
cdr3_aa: CASSYLLRGRAYEQYF
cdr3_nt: TGTGCCAGCAGCTACTTACTCCGCGGCAGGGCTTACGAGCAGTACTTC

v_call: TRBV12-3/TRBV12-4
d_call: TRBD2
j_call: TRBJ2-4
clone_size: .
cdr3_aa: CASTTVGLVAAKNIQYF
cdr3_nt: TGTGCCAGCACAACGGTGGGACTAGTAGCGGCCAAAAACATTCAGTACTTC

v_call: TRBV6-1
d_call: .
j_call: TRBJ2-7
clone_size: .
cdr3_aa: CASSEGAYTIRGTYEQYF
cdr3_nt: TGTGCCAGCAGTGAAGGGGCCTACACGATTCGAGGGACCTACGAGCAGTACTTC

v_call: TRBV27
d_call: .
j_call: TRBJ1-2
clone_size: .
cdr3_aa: CASSEDTLYGYTF
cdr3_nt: TGTGCCAGCAGTGAGGACACCTTGTATGGCTACACCTTC

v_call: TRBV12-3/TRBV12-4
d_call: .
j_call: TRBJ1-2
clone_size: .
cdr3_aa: CASTDTYTSINYGYTF
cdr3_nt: TGTGCCAGCACCGACACTTACACATCTATAAACTATGGCTACACCTTC

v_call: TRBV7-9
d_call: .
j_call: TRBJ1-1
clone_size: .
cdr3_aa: CASSPNIGRTEAFF
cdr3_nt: TGTGCCAGCAGCCCAAACATCGGACGTACGGAAGCTTTCTTT

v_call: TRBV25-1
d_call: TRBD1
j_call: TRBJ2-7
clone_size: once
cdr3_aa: CASSESTGGWSSYEQYF
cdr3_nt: TGTGCCAGCAGTGAGTCCACAGGGGGCTGGAGCTCCTACGAGCAGTACTTC

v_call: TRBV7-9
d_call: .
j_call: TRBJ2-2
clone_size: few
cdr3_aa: CASSFATLNTGELFF
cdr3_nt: TGTGCCAGCAGCTTCGCAACATTAAACACCGGGGAGCTGTTTTTT

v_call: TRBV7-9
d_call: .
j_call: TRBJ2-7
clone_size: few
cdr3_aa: CASSLGPGHPSGSYEQYF
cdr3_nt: TGTGCCAGCAGCTTGGGGCCGGGACATCCGTCGGGGTCCTACGAGCAGTACTTC